The 8 T cell receptor beta chains listed next were all sequenced from one sample in a study of T-cell reconstitution after alpha-beta-depleted transplantation in children. Regarding the study as a whole: Hyperexpanded clones declined; after one year, newly produced T cells mostly supplied diversity.

Unique molecular identifiers were incorporated during preparation of the TCRbeta library. TCRdb re-derived calls from the PCR reads in MiXCR, one entry per CDR3 protein. Altogether 250,000 to 300,000 distinct CDR3 sequences are present, approximately 7.3% being singletons, with the ten largest covering about 9.3%. No antigen has been identified for these receptors. Specimen: peripheral blood, collected 360 days after TCRalphabeta/CD19-depleted stem cell transplant. The receptors derive from a female patient aged 2-15 years who had a stem cell transplant for Fanconi anemia, so the T cells may come from the graft donor.

This clonotype has ten or more counts. The chain has TRBV29-1 and TRBJ2-7; 10 positions agree with TRBD1. With 2 bases clipped from V and 6 bases from J, the junction kept 10 bases outside the gene matches. CDR1 and CDR2 from the germline V gene are SQVTM and ANQGSEA. The CDR3 runs to 15 residues. The CDR3 DNA is TGCAGCGTTGAAACCCGGACAGGGGGATCATTCGAGCAGTACTTC. It is translated as CSVETRTGGSFEQYF.

This clonotype was seen ten or more times. The chain carries TRBV29-1 and TRBJ2-3, with TRBD2 as a possible D gene (6 bases). Germline values: CDR1 SQVTM, CDR2 ANQGSEA. V shed 4 bases and J shed 3 bases, with 11 bases lying between them. The CDR3 loop spans 13 amino acids. For the CDR3, the DNA is TGCAGCGTTGCGGAGGCGGGGACAGATACGCAGTATTTT. This translates into CSVAEAGTDTQYF.

The V call is TRBV20-1, the J call TRBJ2-7; D is perhaps TRBD2 (6 bases). This CDR3 region has 14 residues. With 0 bases removed from V and 3 bases from J, the gap between germline ends came to 12 bases. Germline V gives CDR1 DFQATT, CDR2 SNEGSKA (reference sequence). The CDR3 sequence: CSARDISSDYEQYF. In DNA, the CDR3 is TGCAGTGCTAGAGATATTTCTAGCGACTACGAGCAGTACTTC.

The chain is built from TRBV3-1 and TRBJ1-6; D is possibly TRBD1 (5 bases). The CDR3 has 15 residues. Germline V lookup: CDR1 LGHDT, CDR2 YNNKEL (reference sequence). V gave up 2 bases and J gave up 9 bases, with 14 bases separating them. The CDR3 region has the DNA TGTGCCAGCAGCCAAACCGGGACCGAAGTTTCACCCCTCCACTTT. Residues: CASSQTGTEVSPLHF.

This clonotype was observed a handful of times. The chain combines TRBV4-2 with TRBJ1-1, with no clear D. V was clipped by 0 bases and J by 0 bases, with 17 bases between them. The CDR3 contains 18 residues. Germline loops: CDR1 LGHNA, CDR2 YNFKEQ. This chain's CDR3 is CASSQESLMEVLNTEAFF. CDR3 coding DNA: TGTGCCAGCAGCCAAGAGTCTCTTATGGAGGTCTTGAACACTGAAGCTTTCTTT.

This clonotype was recorded a few times. The rearrangement uses TRBV7-2 and TRBJ1-2; possibly TRBD1 for D (6 bases). This CDR3 is 14 amino acids long. The V and J ends lost 4 bases and 10 bases respectively, with 19 bases between them. The germline gives CDR1 SGHTA, CDR2 FQGNSA. CDR3 sequence reads: CASSSLPWGAFYTF. The DNA for the CDR3 is TGTGCCAGCAGCTCCCTACCTTGGGGGGCCTTCTACACCTTC.

V usage is TRBV9 and J usage is TRBJ2-7, with D possibly being TRBD2 (5 bases). CDR3 length equals 14 residues. V was pared by 0 bases and J by 2 bases, with 9 bases between. Per germline, CDR1 SGDLS and CDR2 YYNGEE. CDR3 coding DNA: TGTGCCAGCAGCGTAGAAGGAGGCACCTACGAGCAGTACTTC. It translates to CASSVEGGTYEQYF.

This clonotype was counted many times. The chain links TRBV9 to TRBJ2-7; D might be TRBD1 or TRBD2, each matching 5 bases. In germline, CDR1 is SGDLS, CDR2 YYNGEE. V was shortened by 4 bases and J by 0 bases, with 14 bases between the two germline ends. This CDR3 region has 15 residues. CDR3 sequence (DNA): TGTGCCAGCAGCTTCAGCCGGGACGGCTCCTACGAGCAGTACTTC. Its translation is CASSFSRDGSYEQYF.